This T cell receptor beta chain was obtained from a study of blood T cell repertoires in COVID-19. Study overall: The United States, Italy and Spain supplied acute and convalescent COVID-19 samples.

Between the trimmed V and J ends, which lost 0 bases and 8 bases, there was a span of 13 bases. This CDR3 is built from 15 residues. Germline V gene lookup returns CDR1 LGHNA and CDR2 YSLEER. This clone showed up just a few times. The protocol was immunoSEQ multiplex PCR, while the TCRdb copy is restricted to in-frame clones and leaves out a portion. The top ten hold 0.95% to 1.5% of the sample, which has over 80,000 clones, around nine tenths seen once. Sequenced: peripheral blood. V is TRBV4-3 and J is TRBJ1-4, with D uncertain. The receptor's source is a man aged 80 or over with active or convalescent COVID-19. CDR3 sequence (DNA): TGCGCCAGCAGCCAAGAGACATCCCTTAGGGAAAAACTGTTTTTT. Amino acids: CASSQETSLREKLFF.